This is a list of T cell receptor beta chains from one sample in a study of CD8+ T cells in alopecia areata. Only in-frame clones appear in the TCRdb table, and some are missing; sequencing was by immunoSEQ multiplex PCR. Among under 350,000 clones listed, roughly 60% were seen once. Sequenced material: CD4+ T cells sorted from blood, taken at week 24, from a patient treated with tofacitinib. The source is a human donor with alopecia areata. CDR3s include the opening cysteine and the closing phenylalanine or tryptophan. The D gene is left open where the match is weak. Clone size is not always given. Where it is, it says once, few, many or a class for expanded clones.

D gene | J gene | clone size | CDR3 length | V gene | CDR3 protein | CDR3 DNA
- | TRBJ1-6 | - | 14 | TRBV30 | CAWSHPGNNSPLHF | TGTGCCTGGAGTCATCCGGGAAATAATTCACCCCTCCACTTT
- | TRBJ1-1 | - | 11 | TRBV30 | CAWSVGSGGTF | TGTGCCTGGAGTGTAGGGTCGGGAGGGACCTTT
- | TRBJ1-2 | - | 14 | TRBV7-8 | CASSLGGPNYGYTF | TGTGCCAGCAGCTTAGGGGGTCCTAACTATGGCTACACCTTC
- | TRBJ1-2 | - | 14 | TRBV27 | CASRVPGRSGGYTF | TGTGCCAGCAGAGTTCCAGGGCGGAGCGGTGGCTACACCTTC
- | TRBJ2-6 | - | 15 | TRBV7-9 | CASSSVGSGANVLTF | TGTGCCAGCAGCTCCGTCGGCTCTGGGGCCAACGTCCTGACTTTC
- | TRBJ1-1 | - | 13 | TRBV27 | CASSEVGGTEAFF | TGTGCCAGCAGTGAGGTTGGTGGCACTGAAGCTTTCTTT
- | TRBJ1-3 | - | 13 | TRBV30 | CASRLAPGNTIYF | TGTGCCTCGCGTCTGGCTCCTGGAAACACCATATATTTT
TRBD1 | TRBJ2-5 | - | 14 | TRBV6-5 | CASNPTGGGETQYF | TGTGCCAGCAACCCGACAGGGGGCGGAGAGACCCAGTACTTC
- | TRBJ1-2 | - | 17 | TRBV11-2 | CASSSALRVHLAGSYTF | TGTGCCAGCAGCTCCGCTTTGAGGGTTCATCTGGCCGGGAGCTACACCTTC
- | TRBJ2-2 | few | 13 | TRBV7-2 | CASSRLGTGELFF | TGTGCCAGCAGCCGTCTAGGGACCGGGGAGCTGTTTTTT
- | TRBJ1-5 | - | 12 | TRBV28 | CASSSENQPQHF | TGTGCCAGCAGTTCGGAGAATCAGCCCCAGCATTTT
TRBD1 | TRBJ1-6 | - | 16 | TRBV7-6 | CASSLGGGGEGSPLHF | TGTGCCAGCAGCTTAGGGGGAGGGGGCGAAGGATCACCCCTCCACTTT
TRBD2 | TRBJ2-3 | few | 15 | TRBV5-4 | CASSLRLAGTDTQYF | TGTGCCAGCAGCTTGAGGCTAGCGGGCACAGATACGCAGTATTTT
TRBD1 | TRBJ2-2 | - | 15 | TRBV15 | CATSSRDRMGGELFF | TGTGCCACCAGCAGTAGGGACAGAATGGGCGGGGAGCTGTTTTTT
- | TRBJ1-3 | - | 16 | TRBV15 | CATSRALGLVGNTIYF | TGTGCCACCAGCAGAGCGCTGGGGTTAGTTGGAAACACCATATATTTT
- | TRBJ2-6 | - | 16 | TRBV5-1 | CASSFAGDPGANVLTF | TGCGCCAGCAGCTTTGCAGGGGATCCTGGGGCCAACGTCCTGACTTTC
- | TRBJ2-2 | - | 15 | TRBV7-8 | CASSPSGLLAGELFF | TGTGCCAGCAGCCCAAGCGGGCTCTTGGCCGGGGAGCTGTTTTTT
- | TRBJ1-2 | few | 11 | TRBV30 | CAWSVISGYTF | TGTGCCTGGAGTGTAATCTCGGGCTACACCTTC
- | TRBJ2-5 | few | 12 | TRBV29-1 | CSVLRGPETQYF | TGCAGCGTCCTACGGGGGCCTGAGACCCAGTACTTC
TRBD1 | TRBJ1-2 | - | 13 | TRBV10-3 | CAIRTGQEYGYTF | TGTGCCATCAGAACGGGACAGGAGTATGGCTACACCTTC
- | TRBJ2-7 | - | 13 | TRBV27 | CASSLYRAAEQYF | TGTGCCAGCAGTTTATATCGGGCGGCCGAGCAGTACTTC
- | TRBJ2-7 | few | 16 | TRBV7-2 | CASSRPNFRGSYEQYF | TGTGCCAGCAGCCGACCCAACTTTAGAGGCTCCTACGAGCAGTACTTC
TRBD2 | TRBJ2-4 | - | 15 | TRBV9 | CASSVAPSGENIQYF | TGTGCCAGCAGCGTAGCGCCCAGCGGGGAAAACATTCAGTACTTC
- | TRBJ2-7 | - | 15 | TRBV7-9 | CASSLSSGISNEQYF | TGTGCCAGCAGCTTATCGTCAGGGATCTCCAACGAGCAGTACTTC
- | TRBJ1-2 | - | 15 | TRBV19 | CASSIGQQGLFGYTF | TGTGCCAGTAGTATCGGGCAGCAGGGGTTGTTTGGCTACACCTTC
- | TRBJ2-5 | few | 14 | TRBV2 | CASSLNGFQETQYF | TGTGCCAGCAGCCTCAACGGATTCCAAGAGACCCAGTACTTC
- | TRBJ2-7 | - | 14 | TRBV5-1 | CASSLVMLTYEQYF | TGCGCCAGCAGCTTGGTTATGCTTACCTACGAGCAGTACTTC
TRBD1 | TRBJ1-6 | - | 16 | TRBV6-6 | CASSYRTGAEHSPLHF | TGTGCCAGCAGTTACCGGACAGGGGCGGAGCACTCACCCCTCCACTTT
- | TRBJ1-1 | - | 10 | TRBV20-1 | CSAQLTEAFF | TGCAGTGCACAACTCACTGAAGCTTTCTTT
- | TRBJ1-2 | - | 16 | TRBV11-2 | CASSFFPPEGGGGYTF | TGTGCCAGCAGCTTTTTCCCCCCGGAGGGGGGTGGTGGCTACACCTTC
- | TRBJ2-1 | few | 16 | TRBV7-2 | CASSPSEGGGLNEQFF | TGTGCCAGCAGCCCATCAGAGGGCGGGGGCCTCAATGAGCAGTTCTTC
- | TRBJ2-7 | - | 12 | TRBV2 | CASRTEGYEQYF | TGTGCCAGCAGGACAGAGGGGTACGAGCAGTACTTC
- | TRBJ2-1 | - | 12 | TRBV2 | CASNPPGAEQFF | TGTGCCAGCAACCCTCCGGGGGCAGAGCAGTTCTTC
- | TRBJ2-3 | - | 13 | TRBV29-1 | CSVEGRYTDTQYF | TGCAGCGTTGAGGGCAGATACACAGATACGCAGTATTTT
TRBD1 | TRBJ2-5 | - | 15 | TRBV4-2 | CASSPDWTGEETQYF | TGTGCCAGCAGCCCTGACTGGACAGGGGAAGAGACCCAGTACTTC
TRBD1 | TRBJ1-2 | few | 13 | TRBV28 | CATEVDRGYGYTF | TGTGCCACCGAGGTTGACAGGGGCTATGGCTACACCTTC
TRBD2 | TRBJ2-3 | - | 16 | TRBV7-8 | CASSLVTSGATDTQYF | TGTGCCAGCAGCTTAGTTACTAGCGGGGCCACAGATACGCAGTATTTT
- | TRBJ2-7 | - | 14 | TRBV25-1 | CATQGGHLSYEQYF | TGTGCCACCCAGGGGGGACACCTCTCCTACGAGCAGTACTTC
- | TRBJ2-5 | - | 14 | TRBV5-4 | CASSQDSLQETQYF | TGTGCCAGCAGCCAAGACAGCCTGCAAGAGACCCAGTACTTC
TRBD2 | TRBJ2-5 | - | 15 | TRBV30 | CAWSVGTGGQETQYF | TGTGCCTGGAGTGTAGGCACGGGAGGCCAAGAGACCCAGTACTTC
- | TRBJ1-2 | - | 15 | TRBV30 | CASLNPGRKNYGYTF | TGTGCCTCCTTAAACCCGGGACGAAAAAACTATGGCTACACCTTC
TRBD2 | TRBJ2-7 | - | 17 | TRBV30 | CAWSVGYSGATTYEQYF | TGTGCCTGGAGTGTAGGGTATAGCGGGGCGACAACCTACGAGCAGTACTTC
- | TRBJ1-2 | few | 12 | TRBV30 | CAWSKDTPGYTF | TGTGCCTGGAGTAAGGACACCCCGGGCTACACCTTC
- | TRBJ2-2 | - | 16 | TRBV2 | CASTAQRLTPTGELFF | TGTGCCAGCACCGCCCAGAGGCTCACCCCTACCGGGGAGCTGTTTTTT
TRBD2 | TRBJ2-1 | - | 15 | TRBV10-3 | CAISGTSGSYNEQFF | TGTGCCATCAGTGGGACTAGCGGATCCTACAATGAGCAGTTCTTC
- | TRBJ1-3 | - | 15 | TRBV5-1 | CASSYGATSGNTIYF | TGCGCCAGCAGCTACGGGGCGACCTCTGGAAACACCATATATTTT
TRBD1 | TRBJ1-2 | - | 14 | TRBV2 | CASSGDRGLYGYTF | TGTGCCAGCAGTGGGGACAGGGGGCTGTATGGCTACACCTTC
- | TRBJ2-5 | - | 12 | TRBV30 | CAWSLYQETQYF | TGTGCCTGGAGTCTGTACCAAGAGACCCAGTACTTC
- | TRBJ2-1 | - | 12 | TRBV28 | CASSLRGNEQFF | TGTGCCAGCTCCCTGAGGGGGAATGAGCAGTTCTTC
- | TRBJ2-3 | - | 15 | TRBV10-3 | CAITGRGSGTDTQYF | TGTGCCATCACGGGAAGGGGGTCTGGCACAGATACGCAGTATTTT
- | TRBJ2-3 | - | 12 | TRBV5-6 | CASSLPTDTQYF | TGTGCCAGCAGCTTGCCCACAGATACGCAGTATTTT
- | TRBJ1-2 | - | 13 | TRBV30 | CAWGIGSGYGYTF | TGTGCCTGGGGAATAGGGTCGGGATATGGCTACACCTTC
- | TRBJ1-6 | - | 15 | TRBV27 | CASSTGRVGNSPLHF | TGTGCCAGCAGTACGGGGAGGGTGGGTAATTCACCCCTCCACTTT
- | TRBJ1-5 | - | 15 | TRBV15 | CATSRVRREDQPQHF | TGTGCCACCAGCAGAGTGAGGAGGGAGGATCAGCCCCAGCATTTT
TRBD2 | TRBJ2-3 | many | 16 | TRBV2 | CASTLATSGGGDTQYF | TGTGCCAGCACCCTTGCGACTAGCGGGGGGGGAGATACGCAGTATTTT
- | TRBJ2-7 | few | 13 | TRBV18 | CASSPSGTYEQYF | TGTGCCAGCTCACCATCTGGGACCTACGAGCAGTACTTC
TRBD2 | TRBJ2-7 | - | 15 | TRBV28 | CASTPVGEGNYEQYF | TGTGCCAGCACCCCAGTGGGGGAGGGTAACTACGAGCAGTACTTC
- | TRBJ2-3 | few | 12 | TRBV7-2 | CASSPGGDTQYF | TGTGCCAGCAGCCCCGGTGGGGATACGCAGTATTTT
TRBD1 | TRBJ2-2 | - | 16 | TRBV7-9 | CASTPDPPRDSGELFF | TGTGCCAGCACCCCCGACCCCCCCAGGGACAGCGGGGAGCTGTTTTTT